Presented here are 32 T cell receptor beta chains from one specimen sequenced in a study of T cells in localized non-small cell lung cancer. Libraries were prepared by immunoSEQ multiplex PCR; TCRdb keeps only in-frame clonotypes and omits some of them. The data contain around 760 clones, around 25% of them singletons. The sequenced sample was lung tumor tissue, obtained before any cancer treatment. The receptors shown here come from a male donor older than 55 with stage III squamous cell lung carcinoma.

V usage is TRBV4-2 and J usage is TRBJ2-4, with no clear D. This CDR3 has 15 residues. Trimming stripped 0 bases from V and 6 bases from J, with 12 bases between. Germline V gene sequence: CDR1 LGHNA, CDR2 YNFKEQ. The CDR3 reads CASSQDLGRGNIQYF. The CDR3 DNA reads TGTGCCAGCAGCCAAGATCTAGGCCGCGGAAACATTCAGTACTTC.

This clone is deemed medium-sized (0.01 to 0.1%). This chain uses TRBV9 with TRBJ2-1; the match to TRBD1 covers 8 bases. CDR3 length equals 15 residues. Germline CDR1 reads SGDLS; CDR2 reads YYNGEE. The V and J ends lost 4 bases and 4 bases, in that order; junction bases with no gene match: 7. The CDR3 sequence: CASSSRGQGYNEQFF. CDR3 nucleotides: TGTGCCAGCAGCTCCCGCGGACAGGGTTACAATGAGCAGTTCTTC.

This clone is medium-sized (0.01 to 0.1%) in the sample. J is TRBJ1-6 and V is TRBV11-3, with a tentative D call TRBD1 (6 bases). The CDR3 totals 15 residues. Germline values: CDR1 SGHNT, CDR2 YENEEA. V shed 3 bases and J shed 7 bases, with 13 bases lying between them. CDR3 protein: CASSLGPGVNSPLHF. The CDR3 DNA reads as TGTGCCAGCAGCTTGGGCCCAGGGGTAAATTCACCCCTCCACTTT. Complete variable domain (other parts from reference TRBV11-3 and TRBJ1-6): EAGVVQSPRYKIIEKKQPVAFWCNPISGHNTLYWYLQNLGQGPELLIRYENEEAVDDSQLPKDRFSAERLKGVDSTLKIQPAELGDSAVYLCASSLGPGVNSPLHFGNGTRLTVT.

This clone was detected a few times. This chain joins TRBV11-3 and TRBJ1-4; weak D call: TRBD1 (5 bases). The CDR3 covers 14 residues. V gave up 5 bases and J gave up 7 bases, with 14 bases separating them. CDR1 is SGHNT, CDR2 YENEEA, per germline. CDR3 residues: CASSARVEAEKLFF. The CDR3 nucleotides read TGTGCCAGCAGCGCCAGGGTTGAAGCTGAAAAACTGTTTTTT.

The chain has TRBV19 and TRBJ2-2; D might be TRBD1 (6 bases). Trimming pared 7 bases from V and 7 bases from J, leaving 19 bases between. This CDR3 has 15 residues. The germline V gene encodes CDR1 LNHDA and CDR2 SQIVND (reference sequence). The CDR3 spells CASTLQGRQGGELFF. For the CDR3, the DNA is TGTGCCAGTACCTTACAGGGCCGGCAAGGCGGGGAGCTGTTTTTT. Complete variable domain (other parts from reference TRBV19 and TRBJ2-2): DGGITQSPKYLFRKEGQNVTLSCEQNLNHDAMYWYRQDPGQGLRLIYYSQIVNDFQKGDIAEGYSVSREKKESFPLTVTSAQKNPTAFYLCASTLQGRQGGELFFGEGSRLTVL.

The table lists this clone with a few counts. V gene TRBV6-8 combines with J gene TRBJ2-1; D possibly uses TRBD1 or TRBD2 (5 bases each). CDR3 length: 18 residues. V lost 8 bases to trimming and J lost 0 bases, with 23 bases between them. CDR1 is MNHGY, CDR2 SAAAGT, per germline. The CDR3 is CASSRDPRNGRSYNEQFF. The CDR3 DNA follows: TGTGCCAGCTCCCGGGACCCAAGAAACGGCCGCTCCTACAATGAGCAGTTCTTC.

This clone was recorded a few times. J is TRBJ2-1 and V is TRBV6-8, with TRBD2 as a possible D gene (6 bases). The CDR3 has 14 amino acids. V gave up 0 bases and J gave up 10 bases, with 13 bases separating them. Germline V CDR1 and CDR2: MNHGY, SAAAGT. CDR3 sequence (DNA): TGTGCCAGCAGTTACTCCCTAGCGACGACAGAGCAGTTCTTC. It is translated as CASSYSLATTEQFF.

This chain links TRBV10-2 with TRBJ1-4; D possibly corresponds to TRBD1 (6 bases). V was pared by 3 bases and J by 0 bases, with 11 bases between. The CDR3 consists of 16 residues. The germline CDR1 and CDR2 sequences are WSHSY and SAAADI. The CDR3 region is CASSDWGAATNEKLFF. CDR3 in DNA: TGCGCCAGCAGTGATTGGGGGGCAGCAACTAATGAAAAACTGTTTTTT.

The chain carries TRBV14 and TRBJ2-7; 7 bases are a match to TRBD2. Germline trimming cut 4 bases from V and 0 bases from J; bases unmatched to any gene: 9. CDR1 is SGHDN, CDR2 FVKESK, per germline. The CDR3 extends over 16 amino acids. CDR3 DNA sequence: TGTGCCAGCAGCCCAAAGAGCGGGGTTGGCTCCTACGAGCAGTACTTC. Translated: CASSPKSGVGSYEQYF. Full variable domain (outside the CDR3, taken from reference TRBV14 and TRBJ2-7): EAGVTQFPSHSVIEKGQTVTLRCDPISGHDNLYWYRRVMGKEIKFLLHFVKESKQDESGMPNNRFLAERTGGTYSTLKVQPAELEDSGVYFCASSPKSGVGSYEQYFGPGTRLTVT.

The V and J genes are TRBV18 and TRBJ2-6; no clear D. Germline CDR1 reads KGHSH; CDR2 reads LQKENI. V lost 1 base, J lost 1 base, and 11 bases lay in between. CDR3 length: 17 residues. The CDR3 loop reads CASSPRSGNSGANVLTF. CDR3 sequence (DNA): TGTGCCAGCTCACCACGCTCAGGCAATTCTGGGGCCAACGTCCTGACTTTC. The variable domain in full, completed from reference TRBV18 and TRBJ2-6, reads NAGVMQNPRHLVRRRGQEARLRCSPMKGHSHVYWYRQLPEEGLKFMVYLQKENIIDESGMPKERFSAEFPKEGPSILRIQQVVRGDSAAYFCASSPRSGNSGANVLTFGAGSRLTVL.

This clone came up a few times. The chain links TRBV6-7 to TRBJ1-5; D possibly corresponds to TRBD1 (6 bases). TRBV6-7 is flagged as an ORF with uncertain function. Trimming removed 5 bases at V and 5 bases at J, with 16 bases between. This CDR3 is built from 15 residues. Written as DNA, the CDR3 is TGTGCCAGCAGTGAAGTGGAAGGGGGAGATCAGCCCCAGCATTTT. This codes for CASSEVEGGDQPQHF.

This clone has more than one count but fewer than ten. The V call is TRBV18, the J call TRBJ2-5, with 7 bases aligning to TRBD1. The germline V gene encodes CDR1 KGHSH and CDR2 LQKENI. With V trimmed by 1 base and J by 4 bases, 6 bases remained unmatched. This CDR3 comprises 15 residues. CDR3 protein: CASSPQGALGETQYF. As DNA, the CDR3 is TGTGCCAGCTCACCACAGGGGGCGCTTGGAGAGACCCAGTACTTC.

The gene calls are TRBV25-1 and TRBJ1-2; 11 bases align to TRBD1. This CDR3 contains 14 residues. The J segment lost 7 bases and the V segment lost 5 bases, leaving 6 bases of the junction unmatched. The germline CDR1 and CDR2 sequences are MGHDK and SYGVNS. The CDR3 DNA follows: TGTGCCAGCAGTTCCGGACAGGGGGCGTCTGGCTACACCTTC. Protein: CASSSGQGASGYTF.

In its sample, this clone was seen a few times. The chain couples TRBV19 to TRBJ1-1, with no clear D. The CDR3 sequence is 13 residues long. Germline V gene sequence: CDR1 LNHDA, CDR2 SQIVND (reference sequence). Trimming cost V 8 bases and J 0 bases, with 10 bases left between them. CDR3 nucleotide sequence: TGTGCCAGTGCCAGAGTAATGAACACTGAAGCTTTCTTT. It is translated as CASARVMNTEAFF. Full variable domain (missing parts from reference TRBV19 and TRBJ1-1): DGGITQSPKYLFRKEGQNVTLSCEQNLNHDAMYWYRQDPGQGLRLIYYSQIVNDFQKGDIAEGYSVSREKKESFPLTVTSAQKNPTAFYLCASARVMNTEAFFGQGTRLTVV.

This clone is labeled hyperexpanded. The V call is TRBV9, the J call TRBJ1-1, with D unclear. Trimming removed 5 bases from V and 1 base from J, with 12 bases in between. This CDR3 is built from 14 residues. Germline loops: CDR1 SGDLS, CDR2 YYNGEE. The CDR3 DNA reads TGTGCCAGCAGGGTTCCGGGGAGGAACACTGAAGCTTTCTTT. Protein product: CASRVPGRNTEAFF.

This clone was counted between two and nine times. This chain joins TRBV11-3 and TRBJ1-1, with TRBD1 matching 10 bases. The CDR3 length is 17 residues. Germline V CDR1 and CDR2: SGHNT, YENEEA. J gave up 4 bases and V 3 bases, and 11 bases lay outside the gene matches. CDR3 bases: TGTGCCAGCAGCTTGGAGCTCGTTTGGGACAGGGGCACTGAAGCTTTCTTT. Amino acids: CASSLELVWDRGTEAFF.

In DNA, the CDR3 is TGCAGCGTCTCCAGGGGACAGGACACTGAAGCTTTCTTT. Protein product: CSVSRGQDTEAFF. The chain links TRBV29-1 to TRBJ1-1, with 8 bases that match TRBD1. Trimming took 6 bases from V and 3 from J; bases not matched to a gene: 6. CDR1 is SQVTM, CDR2 ANQGSEA, per germline. The CDR3 is 13 amino acids.

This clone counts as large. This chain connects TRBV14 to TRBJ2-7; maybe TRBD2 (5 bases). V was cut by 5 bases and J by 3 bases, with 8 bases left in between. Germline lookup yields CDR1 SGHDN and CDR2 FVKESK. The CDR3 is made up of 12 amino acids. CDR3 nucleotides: TGTGCCAGCAGCACCCGGGGCTACGAGCAGTACTTC. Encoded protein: CASSTRGYEQYF.

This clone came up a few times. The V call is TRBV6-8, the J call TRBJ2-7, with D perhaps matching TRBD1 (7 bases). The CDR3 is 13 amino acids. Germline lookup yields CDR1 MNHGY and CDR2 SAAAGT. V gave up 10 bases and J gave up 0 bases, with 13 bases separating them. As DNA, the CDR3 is TGTGCCATCAGGGGGGAAAGCTCCTACGAGCAGTACTTC. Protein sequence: CAIRGESSYEQYF.

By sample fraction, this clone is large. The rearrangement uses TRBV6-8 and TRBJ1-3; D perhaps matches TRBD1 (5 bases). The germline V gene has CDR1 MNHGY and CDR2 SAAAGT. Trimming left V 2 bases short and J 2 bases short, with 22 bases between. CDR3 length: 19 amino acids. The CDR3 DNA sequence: TGTGCCAGCAGTTACGCGACGACGTCCGGGACTCTTGCTGGAAACACCATATATTTT. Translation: CASSYATTSGTLAGNTIYF.

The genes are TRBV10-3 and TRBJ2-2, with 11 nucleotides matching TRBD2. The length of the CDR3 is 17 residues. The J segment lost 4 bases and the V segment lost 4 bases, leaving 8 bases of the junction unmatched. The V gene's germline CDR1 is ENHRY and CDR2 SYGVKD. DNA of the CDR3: TGTGCCATCAGTGCCCACCTAGCGGGGGGCGCCACCGGGGAGCTGTTTTTT. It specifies CAISAHLAGGATGELFF.

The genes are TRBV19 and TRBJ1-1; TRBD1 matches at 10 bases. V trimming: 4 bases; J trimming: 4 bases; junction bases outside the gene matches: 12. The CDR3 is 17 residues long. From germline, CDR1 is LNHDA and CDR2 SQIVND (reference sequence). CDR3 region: CASSRRDRGSWGTEAFF. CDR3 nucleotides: TGTGCCAGTAGTAGGCGGGACAGGGGCTCATGGGGCACTGAAGCTTTCTTT.

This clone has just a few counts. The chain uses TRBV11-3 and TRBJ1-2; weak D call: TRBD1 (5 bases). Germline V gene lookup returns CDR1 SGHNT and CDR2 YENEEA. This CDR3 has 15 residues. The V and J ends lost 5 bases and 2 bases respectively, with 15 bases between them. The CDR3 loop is CASSPLEGRNYGYTF. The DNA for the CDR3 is TGTGCCAGCAGCCCCCTGGAGGGGAGAAACTATGGCTACACCTTC.

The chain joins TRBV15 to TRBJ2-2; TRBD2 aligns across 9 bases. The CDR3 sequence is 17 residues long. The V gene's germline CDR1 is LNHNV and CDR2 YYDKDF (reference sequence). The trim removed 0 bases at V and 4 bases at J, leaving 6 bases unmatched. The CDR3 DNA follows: TGTGCCACCAGCAGAGATGTCGGCGGGGGGGCCACCGGGGAGCTGTTTTTT. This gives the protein CATSRDVGGGATGELFF. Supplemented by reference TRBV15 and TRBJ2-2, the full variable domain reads DAMVIQNPRYQVTQFGKPVTLSCSQTLNHNVMYWYQQKSSQAPKLLFHYYDKDFNNEADTPDNFQSRRPNTSFCFLDIRSPGLGDTAMYLCATSRDVGGGATGELFFGEGSRLTVL.

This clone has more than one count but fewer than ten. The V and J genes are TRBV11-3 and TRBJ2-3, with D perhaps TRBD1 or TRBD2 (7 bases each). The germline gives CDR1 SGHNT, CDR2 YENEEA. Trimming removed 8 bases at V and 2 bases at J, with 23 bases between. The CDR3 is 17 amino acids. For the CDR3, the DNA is TGTGCCAGCCAGGGGGGGCTACAGGGAGGGTACACAGATACGCAGTATTTT. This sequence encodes CASQGGLQGGYTDTQYF.

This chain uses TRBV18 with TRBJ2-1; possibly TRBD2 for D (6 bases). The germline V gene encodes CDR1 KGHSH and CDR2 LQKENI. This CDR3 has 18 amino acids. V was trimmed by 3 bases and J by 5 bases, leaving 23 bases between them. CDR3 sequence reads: CASSPSALRVGLNNEQFF. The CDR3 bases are TGTGCCAGCTCACCCTCAGCCTTAAGGGTGGGACTCAACAATGAGCAGTTCTTC.

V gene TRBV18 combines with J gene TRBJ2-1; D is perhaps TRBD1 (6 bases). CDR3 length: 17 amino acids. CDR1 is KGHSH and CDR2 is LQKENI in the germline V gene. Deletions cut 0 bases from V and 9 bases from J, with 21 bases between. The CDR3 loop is CASSPPIDRRTSGEQFF. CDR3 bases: TGTGCCAGCTCACCACCGATAGACAGGCGGACCTCGGGTGAGCAGTTCTTC.

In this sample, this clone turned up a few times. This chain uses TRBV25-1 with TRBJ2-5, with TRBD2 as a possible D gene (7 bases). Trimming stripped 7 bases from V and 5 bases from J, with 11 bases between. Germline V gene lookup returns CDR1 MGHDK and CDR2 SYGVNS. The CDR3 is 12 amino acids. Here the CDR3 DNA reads TGTGCCAGCAAGGGGGGGCGGGAGACCCAGTACTTC. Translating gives CASKGGRETQYF.

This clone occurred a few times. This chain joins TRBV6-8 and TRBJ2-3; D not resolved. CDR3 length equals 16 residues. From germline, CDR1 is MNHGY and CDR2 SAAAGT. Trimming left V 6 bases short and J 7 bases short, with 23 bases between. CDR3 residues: CASSHEVLSVRNTQYF. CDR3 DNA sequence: TGTGCCAGCAGCCACGAGGTCCTCTCGGTGAGAAATACGCAGTATTTT.

The chain's CDR3 is CAWSPGNTEAFF. The DNA of the CDR3 is TGTGCCTGGAGTCCGGGGAACACTGAAGCTTTCTTT. The chain recombines TRBV30 with TRBJ1-1; no firm D call. The CDR3 runs 12 residues. The V gene's germline CDR1 is GTSNPN and CDR2 SVGIG (reference sequence). Trimming removed 2 bases at V and 1 base at J, with 5 bases between. Supplemented by reference TRBV30 and TRBJ1-1, the full variable domain reads SQTIHQWPATLVQPVGSPLSLECTVEGTSNPNLYWYRQAAGRGLQLLFYSVGIGQISSEVPQNLSASRPQDRQFILSSKKLLLSDSGFYLCAWSPGNTEAFFGQGTRLTVV.

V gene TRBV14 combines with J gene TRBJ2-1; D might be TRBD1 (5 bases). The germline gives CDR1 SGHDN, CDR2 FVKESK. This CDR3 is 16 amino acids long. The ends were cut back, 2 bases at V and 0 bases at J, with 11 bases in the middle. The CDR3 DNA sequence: TGTGCCAGCAGCCAACAAGACAGCAACTCCTACAATGAGCAGTTCTTC. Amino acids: CASSQQDSNSYNEQFF.

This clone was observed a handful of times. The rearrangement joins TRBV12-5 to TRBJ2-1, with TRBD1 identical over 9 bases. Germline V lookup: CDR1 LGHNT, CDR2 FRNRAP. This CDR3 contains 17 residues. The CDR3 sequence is CASISVGGTGFENEQFF. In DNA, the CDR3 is TGTGCCAGCATCTCGGTAGGGGGGACAGGGTTTGAGAATGAGCAGTTCTTC.